This TCR beta chain comes out of a study of cytomegalovirus exposure and HLA in healthy donors. Trimming shortened V by 6 bases and J by 1 base, and 9 bases separated the two germline ends. Looked up from germline, CDR1 is MNHNY and CDR2 is SVGAGI (reference sequence). The length of the CDR3 is 13 residues. Primers: 60 Vbeta forward and 13 Jbeta reverse. Data came from immunoSEQ multiplex PCR; TCRdb stores just in-frame clones and leaves some out. The sample lists some 190,000 clones; around 80% were seen once. As for the donors, each was a healthy bone marrow donor. This TCR derives from a girl between 5 and 17 years old in good health and CMV-seropositive. The sample consisted of PBMCs. The chain links TRBV6-6 to TRBJ1-1, with D tentatively TRBD1 (5 bases). The DNA of the CDR3 is TGTGCCAGCAGCTATGACAGGAACACTGAAGCTTTCTTT. Amino acid sequence: CASSYDRNTEAFF.